This record concerns one T cell receptor (beta chain) sequence. TCRdb re-called the 5' RACE reads with MiXCR, one entry per CDR3 protein. The table includes 450,000 to 650,000 distinct CDR3 sequences, about a fifth detected once. This record belongs to a study of T cells after yellow fever vaccination. Study background: Preparation of the low-cell-number fractions used SMART-Seq v4 Ultra Low Input.

In germline, CDR1 is GTSNPN, CDR2 SVGIG (reference sequence). This CDR3 has 13 residues. V lost 0 bases, J lost 4 bases, and 7 bases lay in between. The specimen was PBMCs, collected about 21 days after the first yellow fever vaccination. The TCR was taken from a man younger than 30 who received the YFV17D yellow fever vaccine. The chain carries TRBV30 and TRBJ1-5, with D uncertain. CDR3 residues: CAWSVRANQPQHF. The CDR3 DNA reads TGTGCCTGGAGTGTCCGGGCGAATCAGCCCCAGCATTTT.